This T cell receptor (beta chain) emerged from a study of post-analysis software for immune sequencing data. General study findings and limits: In multiple sclerosis, normalized Chao1 diversity was significantly below that of controls.

Unique molecular identifiers were carried by the TCR beta cDNA libraries. MiXCR was run by TCRdb on the PCR reads, yielding one entry per CDR3 protein. The sample lists 750,000 to 950,000 distinct CDR3 sequences; approximately 53% were seen once. This clonotype was detected many times. Its specificity is not known. This TCR came from a girl between 10 and 17 years old with multiple sclerosis. Sequenced material: blood.

The CDR3 DNA reads as TGTGCCAGCAGCCGGACAGGGGATAATTCACCCCTCCACTTT. Translated, it gives CASSRTGDNSPLHF. This rearrangement joins TRBV4-2 to TRBJ1-6, with TRBD1 identical over 9 bases. This CDR3 is 14 amino acids long. V was pared by 4 bases and J by 5 bases, with 0 bases of the junction left unmatched. Germline lookup yields CDR1 LGHNA and CDR2 YNFKEQ.